The present TCR beta chain was sequenced within a study of CD8+ T cells in alopecia areata. Sequencing used cDNA as its template, made by extracting RNA and reverse transcribing it. The table came from immunoSEQ multiplex PCR; TCRdb's copy has only in-frame clones and leaves some out. The sample has 200,000 to 250,000 clones, around 65% seen once. For this clone: The junction departs from germline at one end; a sequencing error may be responsible.

The treatment here: oral pan-JAK inhibitor, 5-10 mg twice daily. The source was CD4+ T cells sorted from blood, collected at week 44, from a patient treated with tofacitinib. The sequence came from a human donor with alopecia areata.

This chain's CDR3 is CASSLLAGGLETRYF. Here the CDR3 DNA reads TGTGCCAGCAGCCTACTAGCGGGGGGCCTAGAGACCCGGTACTTC. The chain joins TRBV7-2 to TRBJ2-5; 12 bases line up with TRBD2. Germline CDR1 is SGHTA and CDR2 is FQGNSA. This CDR3 has 15 residues.